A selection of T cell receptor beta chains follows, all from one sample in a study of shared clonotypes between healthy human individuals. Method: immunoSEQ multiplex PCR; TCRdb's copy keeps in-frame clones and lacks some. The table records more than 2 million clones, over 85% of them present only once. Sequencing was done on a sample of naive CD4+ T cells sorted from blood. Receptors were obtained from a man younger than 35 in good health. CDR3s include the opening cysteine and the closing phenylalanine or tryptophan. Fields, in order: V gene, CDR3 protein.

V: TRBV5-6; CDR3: CASSGSAGGVYEQYF
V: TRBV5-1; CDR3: CASSLGQGANEQYF
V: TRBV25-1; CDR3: CASSGKLAGWKNIQYF
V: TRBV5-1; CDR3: CASSLERPRTDTQYF
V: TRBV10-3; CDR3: CAISESGVGQPQHF
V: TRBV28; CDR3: CASSRTGAGYGYTF
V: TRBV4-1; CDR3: CASSQYRAISGANVLTF
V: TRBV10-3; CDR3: CAISESTREQYF
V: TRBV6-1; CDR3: CASREEGIQPQHF
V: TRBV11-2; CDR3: CASSSITSGSYEQFF
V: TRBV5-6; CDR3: CASSFRGAGANYGYTF
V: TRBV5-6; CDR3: CASSLVEGETQYF
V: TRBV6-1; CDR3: CASRGWELNQPQHF
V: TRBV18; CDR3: CASSLSGQSNYGYTF
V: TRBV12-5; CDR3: CASGLVQATGEYEQYF
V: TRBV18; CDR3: CASSRGTGEQGAQHF
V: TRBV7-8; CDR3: CASSAPPVYGGETQYF
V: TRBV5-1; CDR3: CASSHNRDRGSTGELFF
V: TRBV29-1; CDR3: CSVRFHNTGELFF
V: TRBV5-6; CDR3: CASSLSGVTYEQYF
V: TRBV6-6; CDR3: CASSYKGAPRVDTQYF
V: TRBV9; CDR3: CASSVSTSRVDEQYF
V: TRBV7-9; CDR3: CASSLRRANTGELFF
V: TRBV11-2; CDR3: CASSLTGLLFF
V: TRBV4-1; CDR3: CASSLFGRLPLDF
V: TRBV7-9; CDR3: CASSFSVDSPLHF
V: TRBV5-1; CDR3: CASSFVSSGSTDTQYF
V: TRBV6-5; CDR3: CASRPTGVSNQPQHF